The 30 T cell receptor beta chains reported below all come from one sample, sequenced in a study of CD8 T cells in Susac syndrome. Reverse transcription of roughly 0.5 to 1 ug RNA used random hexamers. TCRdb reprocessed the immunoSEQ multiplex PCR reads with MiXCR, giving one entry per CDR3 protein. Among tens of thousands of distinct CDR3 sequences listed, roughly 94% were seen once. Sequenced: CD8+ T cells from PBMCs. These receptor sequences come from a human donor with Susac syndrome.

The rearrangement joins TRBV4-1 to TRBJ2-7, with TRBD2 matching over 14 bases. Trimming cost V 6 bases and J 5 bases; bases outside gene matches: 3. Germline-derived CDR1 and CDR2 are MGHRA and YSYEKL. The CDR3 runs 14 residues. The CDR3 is CASRGLAGADEQYF. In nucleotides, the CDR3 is TGCGCCAGCAGGGGACTAGCGGGAGCGGACGAGCAGTACTTC.

CDR3 nucleotide sequence: TGCGCCAGCAGCCGGGGACTAGCGGACCCCGAGCAGTACTTC. Translated, it gives CASSRGLADPEQYF. The rearrangement joins TRBV5-1 to TRBJ2-7, with 11 bases aligning to TRBD2. J was trimmed by 6 bases and V by 4 bases; bases with no gene match: 6. This CDR3 region has 14 residues. Germline V gene lookup returns CDR1 SGHRS and CDR2 YFSETQ.

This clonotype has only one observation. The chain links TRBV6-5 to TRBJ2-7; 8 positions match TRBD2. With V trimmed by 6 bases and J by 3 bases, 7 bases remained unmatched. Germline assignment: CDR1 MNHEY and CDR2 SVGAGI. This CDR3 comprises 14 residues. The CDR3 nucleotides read TGTGCCAGCAGCATTACTAGCGGAGGCTACGAGCAGTACTTC. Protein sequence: CASSITSGGYEQYF.

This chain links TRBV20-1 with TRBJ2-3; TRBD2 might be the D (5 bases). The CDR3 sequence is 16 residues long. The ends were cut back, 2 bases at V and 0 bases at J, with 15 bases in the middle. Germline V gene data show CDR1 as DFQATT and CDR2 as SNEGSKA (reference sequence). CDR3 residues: CSARQYPQRSTDTQYF. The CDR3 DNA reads TGCAGTGCTAGACAGTACCCTCAGCGGAGCACAGATACGCAGTATTTT.

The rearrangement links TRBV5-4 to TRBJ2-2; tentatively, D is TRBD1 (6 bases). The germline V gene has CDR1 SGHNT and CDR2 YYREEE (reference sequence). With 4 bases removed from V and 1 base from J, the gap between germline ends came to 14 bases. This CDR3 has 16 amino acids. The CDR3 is CASSPDSVGNTGELFF. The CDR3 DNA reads TGTGCCAGCAGCCCGGACAGTGTGGGGAACACCGGGGAGCTGTTTTTT.

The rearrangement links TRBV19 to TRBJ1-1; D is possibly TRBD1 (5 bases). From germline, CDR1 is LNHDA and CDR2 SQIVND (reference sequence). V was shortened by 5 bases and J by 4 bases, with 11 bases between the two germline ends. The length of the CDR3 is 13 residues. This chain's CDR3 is CASSLGVSTEAFF. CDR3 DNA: TGTGCCAGTAGTTTGGGGGTTAGCACTGAAGCTTTCTTT.

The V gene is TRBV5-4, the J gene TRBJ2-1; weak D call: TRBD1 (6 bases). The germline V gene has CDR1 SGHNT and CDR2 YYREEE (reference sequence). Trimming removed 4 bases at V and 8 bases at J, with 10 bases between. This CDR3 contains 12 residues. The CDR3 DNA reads TGTGCCAGCAGCGCAGGGGTCCATGAGCAGTTCTTC. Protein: CASSAGVHEQFF. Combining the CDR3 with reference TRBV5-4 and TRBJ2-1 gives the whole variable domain ETGVTQSPTHLIKTRGQQVTLRCSSQSGHNTVSWYQQALGQGPQFIFQYYREEENGRGNFPPRFSGLQFPNYSSELNVNALELDDSALYLCASSAGVHEQFFGPGTRLTVL.

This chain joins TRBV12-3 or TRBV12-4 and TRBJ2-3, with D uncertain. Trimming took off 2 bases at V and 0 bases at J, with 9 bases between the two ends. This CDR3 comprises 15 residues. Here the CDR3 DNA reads TGTGCCAGCAGTTTACCTTTAGCTAGCACAGATACGCAGTATTTT. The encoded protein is CASSLPLASTDTQYF.

CDR3 residues: CASSQDGAAVNTGELFF. The CDR3 DNA reads as TGCGCCAGCAGCCAAGATGGGGCAGCGGTGAACACCGGGGAGCTGTTTTTT. The chain combines TRBV4-3 with TRBJ2-2; D may be TRBD1 or TRBD2 (5 bases each). V gave up 0 bases and J gave up 1 base, with 12 bases separating them. There are 17 residues in the CDR3. CDR1 and CDR2 (germline): LGHNA, YSLEER.

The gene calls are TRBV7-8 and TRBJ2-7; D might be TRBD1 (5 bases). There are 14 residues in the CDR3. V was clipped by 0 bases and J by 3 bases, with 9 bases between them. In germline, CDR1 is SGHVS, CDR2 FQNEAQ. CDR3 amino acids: CASSLAPGIYEQYF. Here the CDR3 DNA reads TGTGCCAGCAGCTTAGCTCCAGGGATCTACGAGCAGTACTTC.

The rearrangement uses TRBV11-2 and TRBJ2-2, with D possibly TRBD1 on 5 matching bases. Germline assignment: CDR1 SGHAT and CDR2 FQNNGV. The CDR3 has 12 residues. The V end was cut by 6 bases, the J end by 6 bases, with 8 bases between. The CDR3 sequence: CASRSRAGELFF. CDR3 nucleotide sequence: TGTGCCAGCAGGTCCAGGGCCGGGGAGCTGTTTTTT.

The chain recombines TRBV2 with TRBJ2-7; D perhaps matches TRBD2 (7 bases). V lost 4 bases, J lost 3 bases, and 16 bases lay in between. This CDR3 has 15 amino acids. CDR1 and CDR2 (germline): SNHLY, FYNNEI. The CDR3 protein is CASSGPSGTNYEQYF. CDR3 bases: TGTGCCAGCAGTGGACCAAGCGGGACAAACTACGAGCAGTACTTC.

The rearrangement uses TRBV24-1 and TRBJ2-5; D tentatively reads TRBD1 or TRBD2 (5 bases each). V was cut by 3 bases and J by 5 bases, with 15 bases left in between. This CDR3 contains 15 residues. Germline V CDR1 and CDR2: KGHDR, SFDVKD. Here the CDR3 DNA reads TGTGCCACCAGTGATCAACAGGAGGCCATGGAGACCCAGTACTTC. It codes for CATSDQQEAMETQYF.

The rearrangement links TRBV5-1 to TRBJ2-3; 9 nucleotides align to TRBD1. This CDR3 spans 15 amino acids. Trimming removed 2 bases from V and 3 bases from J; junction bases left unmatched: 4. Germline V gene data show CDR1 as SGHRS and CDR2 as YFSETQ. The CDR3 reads CASSLGTGRTDTQYF. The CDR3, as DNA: TGCGCCAGCAGCTTAGGGACAGGGCGTACAGATACGCAGTATTTT.

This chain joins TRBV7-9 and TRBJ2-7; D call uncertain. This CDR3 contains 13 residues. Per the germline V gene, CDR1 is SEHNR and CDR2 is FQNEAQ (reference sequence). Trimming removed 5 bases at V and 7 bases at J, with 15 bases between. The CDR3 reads CASSHSTSWEQYF. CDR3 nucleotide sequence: TGTGCCAGCAGCCACTCGACAAGCTGGGAGCAGTACTTC.

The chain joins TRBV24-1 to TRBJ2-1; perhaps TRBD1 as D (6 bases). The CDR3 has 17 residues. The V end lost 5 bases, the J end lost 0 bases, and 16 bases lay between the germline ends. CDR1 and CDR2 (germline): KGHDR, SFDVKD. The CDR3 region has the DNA TGTGCCACCAGTGGAACCAATCCAGGGGACTCCTACAATGAGCAGTTCTTC. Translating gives CATSGTNPGDSYNEQFF.

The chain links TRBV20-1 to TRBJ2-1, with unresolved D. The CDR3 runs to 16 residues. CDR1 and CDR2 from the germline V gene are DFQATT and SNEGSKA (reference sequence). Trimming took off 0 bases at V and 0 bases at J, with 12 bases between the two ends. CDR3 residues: CSARDGISISYNEQFF. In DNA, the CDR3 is TGCAGTGCTAGAGATGGCATTTCTATCTCCTACAATGAGCAGTTCTTC.

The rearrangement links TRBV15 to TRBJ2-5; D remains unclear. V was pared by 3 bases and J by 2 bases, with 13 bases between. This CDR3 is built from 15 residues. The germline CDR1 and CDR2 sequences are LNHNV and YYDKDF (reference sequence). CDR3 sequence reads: CATSRGGSGQETQYF. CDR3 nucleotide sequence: TGTGCCACCAGCAGGGGCGGTTCGGGTCAAGAGACCCAGTACTTC.

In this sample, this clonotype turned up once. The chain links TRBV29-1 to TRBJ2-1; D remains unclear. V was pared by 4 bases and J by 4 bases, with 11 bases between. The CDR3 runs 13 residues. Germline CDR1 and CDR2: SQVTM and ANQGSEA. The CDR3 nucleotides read TGCAGCGTTGGCGATCAAGAATACAATGAGCAGTTCTTC. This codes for CSVGDQEYNEQFF.

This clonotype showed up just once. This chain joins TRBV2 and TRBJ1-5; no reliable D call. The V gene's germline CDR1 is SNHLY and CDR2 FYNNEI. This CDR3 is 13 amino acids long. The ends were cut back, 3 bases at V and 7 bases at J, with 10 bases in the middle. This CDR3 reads CASSDGVEQPQHF. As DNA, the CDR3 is TGTGCCAGCAGTGACGGTGTGGAACAGCCCCAGCATTTT.

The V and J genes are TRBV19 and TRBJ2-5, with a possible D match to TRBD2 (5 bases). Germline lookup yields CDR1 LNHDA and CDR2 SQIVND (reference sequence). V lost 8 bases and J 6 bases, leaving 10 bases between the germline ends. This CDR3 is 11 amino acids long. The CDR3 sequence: CASGEGKTQYF. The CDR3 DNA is TGTGCCAGTGGAGAGGGAAAGACCCAGTACTTC.

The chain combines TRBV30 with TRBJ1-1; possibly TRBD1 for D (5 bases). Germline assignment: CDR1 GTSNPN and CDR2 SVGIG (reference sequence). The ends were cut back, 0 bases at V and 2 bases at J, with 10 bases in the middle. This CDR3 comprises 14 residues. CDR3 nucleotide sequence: TGTGCCTGGAGTGTACTACAGGTTAACACTGAAGCTTTCTTT. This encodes CAWSVLQVNTEAFF.

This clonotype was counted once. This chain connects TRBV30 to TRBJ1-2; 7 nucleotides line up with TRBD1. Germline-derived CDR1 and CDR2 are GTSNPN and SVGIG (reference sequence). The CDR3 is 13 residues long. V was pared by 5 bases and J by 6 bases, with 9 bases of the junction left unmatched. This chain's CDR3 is CAWGLGGFDGYTF. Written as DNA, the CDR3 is TGTGCCTGGGGCCTAGGGGGCTTCGATGGCTACACCTTC.

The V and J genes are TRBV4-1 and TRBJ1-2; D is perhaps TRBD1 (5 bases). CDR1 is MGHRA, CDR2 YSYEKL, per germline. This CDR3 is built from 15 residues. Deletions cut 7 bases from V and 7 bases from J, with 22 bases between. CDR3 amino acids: CASTPVGEELTGYTF. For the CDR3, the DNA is TGCGCCAGCACCCCGGTGGGGGAGGAACTCACTGGCTACACCTTC.

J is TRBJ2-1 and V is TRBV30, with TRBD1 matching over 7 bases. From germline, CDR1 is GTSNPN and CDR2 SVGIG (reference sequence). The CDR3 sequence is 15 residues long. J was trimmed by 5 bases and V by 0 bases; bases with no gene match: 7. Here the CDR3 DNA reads TGTGCCTGGAGTGTAGGGACAGCACACAACAATGAGCAGTTCTTC. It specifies CAWSVGTAHNNEQFF.

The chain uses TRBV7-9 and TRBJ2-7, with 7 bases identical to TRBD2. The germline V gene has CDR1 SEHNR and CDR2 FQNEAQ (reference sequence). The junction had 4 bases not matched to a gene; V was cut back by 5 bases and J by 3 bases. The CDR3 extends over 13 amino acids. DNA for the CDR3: TGTGCCAGCAGCCCACTAGCGAACTACGAGCAGTACTTC. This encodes CASSPLANYEQYF.

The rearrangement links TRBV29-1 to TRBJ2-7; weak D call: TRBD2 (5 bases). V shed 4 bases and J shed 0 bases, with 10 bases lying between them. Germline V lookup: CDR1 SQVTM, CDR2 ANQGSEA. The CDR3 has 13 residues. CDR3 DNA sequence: TGCAGCGTTGTTTCCGGGGACTCCTACGAGCAGTACTTC. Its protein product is CSVVSGDSYEQYF.

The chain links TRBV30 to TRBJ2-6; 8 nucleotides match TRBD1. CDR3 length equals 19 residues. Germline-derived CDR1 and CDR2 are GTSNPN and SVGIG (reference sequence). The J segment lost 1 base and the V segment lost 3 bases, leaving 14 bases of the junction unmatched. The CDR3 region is CAWSASGGVYMSGANVLTF. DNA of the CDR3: TGTGCCTGGAGCGCCTCAGGGGGCGTTTATATGTCTGGGGCCAACGTCCTGACTTTC.

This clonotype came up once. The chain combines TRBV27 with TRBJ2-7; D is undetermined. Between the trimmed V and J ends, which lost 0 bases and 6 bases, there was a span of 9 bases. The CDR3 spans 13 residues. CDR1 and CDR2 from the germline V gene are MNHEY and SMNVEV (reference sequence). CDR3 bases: TGTGCCAGCAGTTTATCGGCCAGCTCCGAGCAGTACTTC. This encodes CASSLSASSEQYF.

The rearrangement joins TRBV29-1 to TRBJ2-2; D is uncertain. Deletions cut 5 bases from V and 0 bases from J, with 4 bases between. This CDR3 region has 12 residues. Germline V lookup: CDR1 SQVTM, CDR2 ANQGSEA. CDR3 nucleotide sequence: TGCAGCGTTACAGCGAACACCGGGGAGCTGTTTTTT. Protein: CSVTANTGELFF.